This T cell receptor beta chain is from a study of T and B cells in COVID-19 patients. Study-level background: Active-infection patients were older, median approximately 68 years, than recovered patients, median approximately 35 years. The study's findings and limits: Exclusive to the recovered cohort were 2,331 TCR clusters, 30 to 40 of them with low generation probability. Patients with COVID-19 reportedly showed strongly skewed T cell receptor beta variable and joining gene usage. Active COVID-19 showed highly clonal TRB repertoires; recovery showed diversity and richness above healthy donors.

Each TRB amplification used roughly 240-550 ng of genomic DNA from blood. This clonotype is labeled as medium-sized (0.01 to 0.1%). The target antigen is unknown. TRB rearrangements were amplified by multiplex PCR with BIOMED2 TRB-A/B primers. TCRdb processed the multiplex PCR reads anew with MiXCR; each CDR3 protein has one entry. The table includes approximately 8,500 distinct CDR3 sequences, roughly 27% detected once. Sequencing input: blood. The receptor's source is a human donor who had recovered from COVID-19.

The CDR3 sequence is CASSGTGRGDYNEQFF. DNA of the CDR3: TGTGCCAGCAGCGGGACAGGCAGGGGTGACTACAATGAGCAGTTCTTC. The chain couples TRBV13 to TRBJ2-1, with TRBD1 identical over 8 bases. Trimming took 5 bases from V and 3 from J; bases not matched to a gene: 9. CDR1 is PRHDT and CDR2 is FYEKMQ in the germline V gene (reference sequence). The CDR3 has 16 residues.